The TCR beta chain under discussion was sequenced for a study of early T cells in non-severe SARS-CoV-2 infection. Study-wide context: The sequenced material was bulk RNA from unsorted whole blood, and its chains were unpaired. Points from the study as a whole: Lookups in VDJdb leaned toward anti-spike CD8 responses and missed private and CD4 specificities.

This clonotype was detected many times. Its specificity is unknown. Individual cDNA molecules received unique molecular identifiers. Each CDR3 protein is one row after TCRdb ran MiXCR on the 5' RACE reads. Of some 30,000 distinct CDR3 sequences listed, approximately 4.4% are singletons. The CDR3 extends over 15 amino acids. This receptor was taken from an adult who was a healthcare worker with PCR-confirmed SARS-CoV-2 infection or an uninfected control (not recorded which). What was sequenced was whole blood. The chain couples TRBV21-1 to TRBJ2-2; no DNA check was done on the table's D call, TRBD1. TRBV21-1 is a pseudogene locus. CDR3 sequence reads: CASSPRQGPAGELFF. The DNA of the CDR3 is TGTGCCAGCAGCCCCCGACAGGGACCGGCCGGGGAGCTGTTTTTT.